This T cell receptor (beta chain) comes out of a study of long-term antiretroviral therapy in people with HIV. Study results and limitations: No data were available on ART adherence, viral resistance or therapy changes. The range of CDR3 lengths in HIV repertoires proved narrower than that found in controls. Blood obtained between the mid-2000s and the late 2010s may reflect older ART regimens.

The run of the v3.0 immunoSEQ assay was at survey level. Libraries were prepared by immunoSEQ multiplex PCR; TCRdb keeps only in-frame clonotypes and omits some of them. The repertoire consists of tens of thousands of clones, with around 90% occurring once and the leading ten covering around 4.4%. The germline V gene has CDR1 SQVTM and CDR2 ANQGSEA. This CDR3 is built from 13 residues. With 5 bases removed from V and 5 bases from J, the gap between germline ends came to 10 bases. As regards this clone: Its specificity is unknown.

This chain connects TRBV29-1 to TRBJ1-6; D uncertain. The material sequenced was unsorted PBMCs, taken roughly 5 years after starting antiretroviral therapy. This clonotype was sampled from a middle-aged woman with HIV. The DNA for the CDR3 is TGCAGCGTTAGTGCGGGAAATAATTCACCCCTCCACTTT. Protein product: CSVSAGNNSPLHF.